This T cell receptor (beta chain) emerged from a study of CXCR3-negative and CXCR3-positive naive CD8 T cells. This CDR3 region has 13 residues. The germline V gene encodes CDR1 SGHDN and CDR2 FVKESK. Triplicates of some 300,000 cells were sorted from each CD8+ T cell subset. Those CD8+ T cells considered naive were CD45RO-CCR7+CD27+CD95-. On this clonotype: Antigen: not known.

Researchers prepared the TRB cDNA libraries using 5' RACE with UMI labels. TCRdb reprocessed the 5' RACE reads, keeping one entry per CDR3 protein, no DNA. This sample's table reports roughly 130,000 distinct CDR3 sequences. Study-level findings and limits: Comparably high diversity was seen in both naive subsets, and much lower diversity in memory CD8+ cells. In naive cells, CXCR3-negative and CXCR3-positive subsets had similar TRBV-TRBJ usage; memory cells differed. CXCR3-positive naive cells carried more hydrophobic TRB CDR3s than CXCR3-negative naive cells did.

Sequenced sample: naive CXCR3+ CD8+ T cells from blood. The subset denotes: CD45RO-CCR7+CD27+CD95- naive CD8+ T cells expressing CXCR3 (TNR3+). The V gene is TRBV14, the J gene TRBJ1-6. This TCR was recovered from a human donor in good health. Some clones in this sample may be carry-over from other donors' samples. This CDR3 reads CASSPVINSPLHF.